The 10 T cell receptor beta chains below all came from one sample that was sequenced in a study of beta chain features in type 1 diabetes. The isolated RNA, all of it, was reverse transcribed, so expressed TCRB transcripts were what got sequenced. The repertoire was sequenced with immunoSEQ multiplex PCR; TCRdb's copy has only in-frame clones and lacks some. This sample has over 300,000 clones, with 8% found just once. The specimen sequenced was central memory CD4+ T cells from blood. The receptors derive from a woman between 18 and 29 years old in good health.

This clone was detected only a few times. The chain uses TRBV5-1 and TRBJ2-7, with TRBD1 matching 8 bases. Germline-derived CDR1 and CDR2 are SGHRS and YFSETQ. The CDR3 totals 15 residues. V lost 3 bases, J lost 2 bases, and 7 bases stayed unmatched. CDR3 sequence reads: CASSSGQGTTYEQYF. The CDR3 region has the DNA TGCGCCAGCAGCTCCGGACAGGGCACGACCTACGAGCAGTACTTC.

The sample holds many counts of this clone. The chain joins TRBV18 to TRBJ2-1; the D gene is possibly TRBD2 (5 bases). CDR1 is KGHSH and CDR2 is LQKENI in the germline V gene. The V end lost 0 bases, the J end lost 9 bases, and 9 bases lay between the germline ends. The CDR3 length is 13 residues. The CDR3: CASSPPLASEQFF. CDR3 nucleotide sequence: TGTGCCAGCTCACCACCGCTAGCTAGTGAGCAGTTCTTC.

This chain links TRBV5-4 with TRBJ2-1, with D perhaps TRBD1 (6 bases). The ends were cut back, 5 bases at V and 9 bases at J, with 12 bases in the middle. The CDR3 runs to 12 residues. Germline V gene lookup returns CDR1 SGHNT and CDR2 YYREEE (reference sequence). DNA of the CDR3: TGTGCCAGCAGGCCACAGGGCGGTGAGCAGTTCTTC. Translation gives CASRPQGGEQFF.

This clone was seen a handful of times. The chain links TRBV7-9 to TRBJ1-3; unclear D gene. V dropped 2 bases and J dropped 3 bases, with 11 bases sitting between them. CDR1 and CDR2 from the germline V gene are SEHNR and FQNEAQ (reference sequence). The CDR3 consists of 15 residues. The CDR3 here is CASSLTGSSGNTIYF. CDR3 nucleotides: TGTGCCAGCAGCTTAACCGGCAGCAGTGGAAACACCATATATTTT.

This clone was seen a few times. This chain connects TRBV7-3 to TRBJ2-1; 8 nucleotides agree with TRBD2. The V and J ends lost 2 bases and 6 bases, in that order; junction bases with no gene match: 15. The CDR3 sequence is 18 residues long. CDR1 is SGHTA and CDR2 is FQGTGA in the germline V gene. Here the CDR3 reads CASSLDARGTSEFNEQFF. DNA of the CDR3: TGTGCCAGCAGCTTAGACGCACGGGGGACTAGTGAATTCAATGAGCAGTTCTTC.

The DNA for the CDR3 is TGTGCCAGCAGCCCTCACACATCCTACGAGCAGTACTTC. Its translation: CASSPHTSYEQYF. V gene TRBV7-2 combines with J gene TRBJ2-7; D uncertain. The germline V and J ends were trimmed by 5 bases and 1 base, with 9 bases remaining between them. Germline CDR1 SGHTA, CDR2 FQGNSA. CDR3 length: 13 residues.

This sequence joins TRBV7-2 and TRBJ1-4; no definite D call. V was clipped by 0 bases and J by 8 bases, with 13 bases between them. The CDR3 has 15 residues. Germline V CDR1 and CDR2: SGHTA, FQGNSA. The CDR3 bases are TGTGCCAGCAGCTTAGCCCGGCAGGTGGGCGAAAAACTGTTTTTT. This gives the protein CASSLARQVGEKLFF.

The V gene is TRBV29-1, the J gene TRBJ2-3, with D perhaps TRBD2 (5 bases). Trimming removed 1 base at V and 0 bases at J, with 11 bases between. Germline loops: CDR1 SQVTM, CDR2 ANQGSEA. This CDR3 is 15 amino acids long. This chain's CDR3 is CSVEVAGPSTDTQYF. The DNA of the CDR3 is TGCAGCGTTGAAGTGGCGGGTCCTAGCACAGATACGCAGTATTTT.

The chain carries TRBV10-3 and TRBJ2-6; TRBD2 matches 9 bases. The CDR3 covers 20 residues. Germline CDR1 is ENHRY and CDR2 is SYGVKD. Trimming took 4 bases from V and 0 from J; bases not matched to a gene: 13. The CDR3 spells CAISGYLAGSPSSGANVLTF. In nucleotides, the CDR3 is TGTGCCATCAGTGGATATCTAGCGGGATCCCCAAGCTCTGGGGCCAACGTCCTGACTTTC.

The chain joins TRBV28 to TRBJ1-3; D not certain. Trimming stripped 5 bases from V and 4 bases from J, with 9 bases between. Germline CDR1 is MDHEN and CDR2 is SYDVKM. This CDR3 spans 13 amino acids. CDR3 sequence: CASSPTPGNTIYF. The CDR3, as DNA: TGTGCCAGCAGTCCGACTCCGGGAAACACCATATATTTT.